A selection of T cell receptor beta chains follows, all from one sample in a study of beta chain features in type 1 diabetes. Here immunoSEQ multiplex PCR was the method, and the copy in TCRdb shows in-frame clones only, minus some. This table holds about 340,000 clones, 7.5% to 9% found once. The sequenced material came from central memory CD4+ T cells from blood. These receptors came from a young woman in good health. Both conserved end residues are part of each CDR3. A D gene is named only where the DNA matches it firmly. The size field is filled for only some rows; it gives once, few, many or a size class.

NA	TRBJ1-1	NA	TRBV28	CASRSPSRGGTEAFF	TGTGCCAGCAGGTCTCCGTCGAGGGGAGGAACTGAAGCTTTCTTT
NA	TRBJ1-2	NA	TRBV7-9	CASSLESSGGGYTF	TGTGCCAGCAGCTTAGAATCCTCCGGGGGTGGCTACACCTTC
few	TRBJ2-1	NA	TRBV5-4	CASSRNPIGGDYNEQFF	TGCGCCAGCAGCCGGAACCCGATCGGTGGCGACTACAATGAGCAGTTCTTC
NA	TRBJ2-1	NA	TRBV9	CASSVAGAGSNNEQFF	TGTGCCAGCAGCGTAGCGGGAGCAGGAAGCAACAATGAGCAGTTCTTC
few	TRBJ1-5	NA	TRBV19	CASSSLNRVQNQPQHF	TGTGCCAGTAGTTCCCTTAACAGGGTACAGAATCAGCCCCAGCATTTT
few	TRBJ1-5	NA	TRBV6-5	CASTADVSQPQHF	TGTGCCAGCACCGCGGACGTTTCCCAGCCCCAGCATTTT
NA	TRBJ1-5	NA	TRBV10-3	CAISVARGNQPQHF	TGTGCCATCAGTGTTGCCAGGGGCAATCAGCCCCAGCATTTT
NA	TRBJ2-7	TRBD2	TRBV6-5	CASSYSSGTQYEQYF	TGTGCCAGCAGTTATTCGAGCGGGACCCAGTACGAGCAGTACTTC
NA	TRBJ2-4	TRBD2	TRBV28	CASSLRGGNIQYF	TGTGCCAGCAGTTTGCGCGGGGGAAACATTCAGTACTTC
few	TRBJ2-1	NA	TRBV19	CASSSGRDYNEQFF	TGTGCCAGTAGTTCCGGCCGGGACTACAATGAGCAGTTCTTC
few	TRBJ2-7	NA	TRBV7-9	CASSLAGAYEQYF	TGTGCCAGCAGCTTAGCGGGGGCCTACGAGCAGTACTTC
NA	TRBJ2-3	NA	TRBV2	CASSETSDPGADTQYF	TGTGCCAGCAGTGAGACGAGCGATCCCGGGGCGGATACGCAGTATTTT
NA	TRBJ2-1	NA	TRBV4-1	CASSRSQGSYNEQFF	TGCGCCAGCAGCCGATCACAGGGATCCTACAATGAGCAGTTCTTC
NA	TRBJ2-7	NA	TRBV11-2	CASSRTGVGANSPYEQYF	TGTGCCAGCAGCCGGACGGGGGTGGGCGCGAATTCCCCCTACGAGCAGTACTTC
many	TRBJ2-7	NA	TRBV2	CAPSPEGEQYF	TGTGCCCCCTCACCGGAAGGCGAGCAGTACTTC
few	TRBJ2-5	NA	TRBV15	CATSRFGTQETQYF	TGTGCCACCAGCAGATTTGGGACGCAAGAGACCCAGTACTTC
few	TRBJ1-4	NA	TRBV5-1	CASSLRSAEKLFF	TGCGCCAGCAGCTTGCGGTCAGCCGAAAAACTGTTTTTT
few	TRBJ2-5	TRBD1	TRBV29-1	CSLFGTAQETQYF	TGCAGTCTCTTCGGGACAGCACAAGAGACCCAGTACTTC
many	TRBJ1-2	NA	TRBV2	CASTQIGGTYTF	TGTGCCAGCACCCAAATTGGCGGGACCTACACCTTC
NA	TRBJ1-5	NA	TRBV11-2	CASSLSSNQPQHF	TGTGCCAGCAGCTTATCGAGCAATCAGCCCCAGCATTTT
NA	TRBJ2-3	NA	TRBV4-3	CASSQDRGGVGGLSTDTQYF	TGCGCCAGCAGCCAAGATCGAGGAGGGGTCGGGGGACTTAGCACAGATACGCAGTATTTT
NA	TRBJ2-1	NA	TRBV11-2	CASSPGTGIFNEQFF	TGTGCCAGCAGTCCCGGGACGGGCATTTTCAATGAGCAGTTCTTC
few	TRBJ2-1	NA	TRBV4-3	CASSQDPPPESRQFF	TGCGCCAGCAGCCAAGATCCTCCTCCGGAGTCTAGGCAGTTCTTC
few	TRBJ1-4	NA	TRBV9	CASSVEGWPEEKLFF	TGTGCCAGCAGCGTAGAGGGGTGGCCCGAGGAAAAACTGTTTTTT
few	TRBJ2-2	NA	TRBV6-5	CASSYYWDTGELFF	TGTGCCAGCAGTTACTATTGGGATACCGGGGAGCTGTTTTTT
few	TRBJ2-3	NA	TRBV7-2	CASSYYTDTQYF	TGTGCCAGCAGCTATTACACAGATACGCAGTATTTT
few	TRBJ2-3	NA	TRBV2	CASSATSSTDTQYF	TGTGCCAGCAGCGCGACTAGTAGCACAGATACGCAGTATTTT
few	TRBJ1-4	NA	TRBV7-9	CASSGRTELNEKLFF	TGTGCCAGCAGCGGCCGGACAGAGCTTAATGAAAAACTGTTTTTT
few	TRBJ1-5	NA	TRBV27	CASSLWAGPDQPQHF	TGTGCCAGCAGTTTATGGGCCGGGCCTGATCAGCCCCAGCATTTT
many	TRBJ2-3	NA	TRBV4-2	CASSQGEPTDTQYF	TGTGCCAGCAGCCAAGGGGAGCCCACAGATACGCAGTATTTT
few	TRBJ2-7	NA	TRBV5-1	CASSLANTEQYF	TGCGCCAGCAGCTTGGCGAATACGGAGCAGTACTTC
NA	TRBJ2-3	NA	TRBV21-1	CASSKVWASEDTDTQYF	TGTGCCAGCAGCAAAGTGTGGGCCAGCGAGGACACAGATACGCAGTATTTT
few	TRBJ2-3	NA	TRBV5-6	CASSRYRTDTQYF	TGTGCCAGCAGCCGATACAGGACAGATACGCAGTATTTT
few	TRBJ2-3	TRBD2	TRBV7-6	CASSLLAGVFADTQYF	TGTGCCAGCAGCTTATTAGCGGGAGTCTTCGCAGATACGCAGTATTTT
NA	TRBJ2-5	TRBD1	TRBV29-1	CSGQGETQYF	TGCAGTGGACAGGGTGAGACCCAGTACTTC
few	TRBJ2-7	TRBD2	TRBV19	CASSIGPSGIGEQYF	TGTGCCAGTAGTATCGGTCCCAGCGGGATCGGCGAGCAGTACTTC
few	TRBJ1-2	TRBD1	TRBV7-9	CASGQGRINYGYTF	TGTGCCAGCGGACAGGGAAGGATTAACTATGGCTACACCTTC